This entry describes one T cell receptor (beta chain). The record originates from a study of cytomegalovirus exposure and HLA in healthy donors. The CDR3 consists of 14 residues. The V gene's germline CDR1 is SNHLY and CDR2 FYNNEI. V was clipped by 8 bases and J by 0 bases, with 14 bases between them. PCR was performed using 60 Vbeta and 13 Jbeta primers. Some clones are missing from TCRdb's copy, which holds only in-frame ones; the method was immunoSEQ multiplex PCR. Of 150,000 to 200,000 clones listed, 70% to 80% were seen once; the top ten hold more than 2%. The chain combines TRBV2 with TRBJ2-7; D may be TRBD1 (5 bases). The clonotype comes from a woman aged 30 to 39 in good health and CMV-seropositive. Sequencing was carried out using PBMCs. The DNA of the CDR3 is TGTGCCAGCGTACTCCAGGGAAGCTCCTACGAGCAGTACTTC. Protein product: CASVLQGSSYEQYF.